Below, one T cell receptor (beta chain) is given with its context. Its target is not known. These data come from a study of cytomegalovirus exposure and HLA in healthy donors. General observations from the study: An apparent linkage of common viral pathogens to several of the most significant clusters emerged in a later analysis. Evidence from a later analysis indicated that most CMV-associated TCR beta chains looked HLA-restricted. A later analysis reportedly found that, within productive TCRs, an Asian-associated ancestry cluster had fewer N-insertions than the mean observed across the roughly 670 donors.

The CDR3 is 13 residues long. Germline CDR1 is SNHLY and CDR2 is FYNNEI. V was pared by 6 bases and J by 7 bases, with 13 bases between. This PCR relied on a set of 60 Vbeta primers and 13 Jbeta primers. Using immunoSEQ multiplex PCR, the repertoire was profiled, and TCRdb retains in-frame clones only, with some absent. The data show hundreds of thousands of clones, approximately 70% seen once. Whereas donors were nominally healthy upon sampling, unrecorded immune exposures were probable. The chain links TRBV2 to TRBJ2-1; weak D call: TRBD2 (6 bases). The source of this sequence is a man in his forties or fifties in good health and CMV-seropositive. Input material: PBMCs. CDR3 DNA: TGTGCCAGCAGGGACACAGGACTAAATGAGCAGTTCTTC. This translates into CASRDTGLNEQFF.